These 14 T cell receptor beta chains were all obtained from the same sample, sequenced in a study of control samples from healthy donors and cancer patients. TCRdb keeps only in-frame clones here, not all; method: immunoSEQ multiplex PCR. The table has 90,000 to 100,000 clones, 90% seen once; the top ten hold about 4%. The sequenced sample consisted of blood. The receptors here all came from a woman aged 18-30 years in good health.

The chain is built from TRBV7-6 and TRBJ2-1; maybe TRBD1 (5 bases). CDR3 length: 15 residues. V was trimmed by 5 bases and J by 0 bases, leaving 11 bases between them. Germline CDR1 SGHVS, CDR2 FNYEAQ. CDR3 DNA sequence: TGTGCCAGCAGCCCAGACAGCAGCTCCTACAATGAGCAGTTCTTC. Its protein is CASSPDSSSYNEQFF. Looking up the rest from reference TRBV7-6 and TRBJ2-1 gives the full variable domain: GAGVSQSPRYKVTKRGQDVALRCDPISGHVSLYWYRQALGQGPEFLTYFNYEAQQDKSGLPNDRFSAERPEGSISTLTIQRTEQRDSAMYRCASSPDSSSYNEQFFGPGTRLTVL.

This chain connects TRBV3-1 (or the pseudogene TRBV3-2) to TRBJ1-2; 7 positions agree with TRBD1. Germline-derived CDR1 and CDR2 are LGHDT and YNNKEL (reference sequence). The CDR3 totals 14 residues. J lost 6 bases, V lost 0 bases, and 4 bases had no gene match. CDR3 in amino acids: CASSQEGGLDGYTF. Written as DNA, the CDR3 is TGTGCCAGCAGCCAAGAAGGGGGCTTAGATGGCTACACCTTC.

CDR3: CASSLGLAGPYYYNEQFF. The CDR3 DNA reads as TGTGCCAGCAGCTTGGGACTAGCGGGGCCATACTACTACAATGAGCAGTTCTTC. The chain links TRBV9 to TRBJ2-1, with TRBD2 matching over 13 bases. The CDR3 totals 18 residues. CDR1 and CDR2 (germline): SGDLS, YYNGEE. V was pared by 4 bases and J by 3 bases, with 10 bases of the junction left unmatched.

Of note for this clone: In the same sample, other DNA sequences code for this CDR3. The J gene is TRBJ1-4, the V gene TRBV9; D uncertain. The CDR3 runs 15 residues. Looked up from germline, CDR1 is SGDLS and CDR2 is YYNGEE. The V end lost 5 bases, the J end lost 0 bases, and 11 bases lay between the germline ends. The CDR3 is CASSESLATNEKLFF. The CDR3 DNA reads TGTGCCAGCAGTGAGAGTCTTGCAACTAATGAAAAACTGTTTTTT.

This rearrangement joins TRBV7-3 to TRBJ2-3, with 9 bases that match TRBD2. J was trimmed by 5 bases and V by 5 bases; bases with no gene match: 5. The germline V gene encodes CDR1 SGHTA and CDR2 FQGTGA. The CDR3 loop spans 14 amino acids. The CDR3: CASSRGGAQDTQYF. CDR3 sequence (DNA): TGTGCCAGCAGCCGCGGGGGGGCCCAAGATACGCAGTATTTT.

The CDR3 nucleotides read TGTGCCAGCAGTTGGGACCAGGTTTGGTCACCCCTCCACTTT. Translating it yields CASSWDQVWSPLHF. The chain links TRBV7-9 to TRBJ1-6, with D perhaps matching TRBD1 (5 bases). The CDR3 runs 14 residues. Per the germline V gene, CDR1 is SEHNR and CDR2 is FQNEAQ (reference sequence). Trimming shortened V by 6 bases and J by 10 bases, and 16 bases separated the two germline ends.

CDR3 sequence: CASSSAQSTGTGVGYTF. The CDR3 DNA follows: TGTGCCAGCAGCTCAGCCCAATCCACCGGGACAGGGGTTGGCTACACCTTC. V and J are TRBV7-9 and TRBJ1-2; 10 bases agree with TRBD1. CDR1 is SEHNR and CDR2 is FQNEAQ in the germline V gene (reference sequence). There are 17 residues in the CDR3. V shed 4 bases and J 7 bases; nucleotides not matched to a gene: 15.

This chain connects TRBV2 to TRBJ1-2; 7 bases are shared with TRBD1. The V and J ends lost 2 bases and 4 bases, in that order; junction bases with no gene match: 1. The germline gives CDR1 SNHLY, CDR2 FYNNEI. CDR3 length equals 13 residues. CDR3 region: CASSEQGVYGYTF. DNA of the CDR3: TGTGCCAGCAGTGAACAGGGGGTCTATGGCTACACCTTC.

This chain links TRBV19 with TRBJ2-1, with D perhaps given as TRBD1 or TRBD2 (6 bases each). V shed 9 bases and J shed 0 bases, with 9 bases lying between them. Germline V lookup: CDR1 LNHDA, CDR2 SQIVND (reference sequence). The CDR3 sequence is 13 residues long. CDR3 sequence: CASGGDSYNEQFF. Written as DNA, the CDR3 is TGTGCCAGCGGGGGCGACTCCTACAATGAGCAGTTCTTC.

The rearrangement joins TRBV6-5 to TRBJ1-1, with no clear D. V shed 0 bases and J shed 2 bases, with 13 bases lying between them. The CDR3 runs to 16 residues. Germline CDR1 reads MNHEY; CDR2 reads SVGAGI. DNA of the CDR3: TGTGCCAGCAGTTACTCGATAGAGCCTCTCAACACTGAAGCTTTCTTT. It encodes CASSYSIEPLNTEAFF.

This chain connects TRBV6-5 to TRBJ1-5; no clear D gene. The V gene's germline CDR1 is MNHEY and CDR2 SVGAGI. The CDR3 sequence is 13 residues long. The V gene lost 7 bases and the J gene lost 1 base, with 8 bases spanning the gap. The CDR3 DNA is TGTGCCAGCAAGAGGGAAAGCAATCAGCCCCAGCATTTT. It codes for CASKRESNQPQHF.

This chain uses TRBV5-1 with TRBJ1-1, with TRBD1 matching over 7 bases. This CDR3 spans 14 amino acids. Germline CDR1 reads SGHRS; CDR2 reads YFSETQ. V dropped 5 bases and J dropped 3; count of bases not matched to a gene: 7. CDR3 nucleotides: TGCGCCAGCAGGCGGGTCACAGGGGACACTGAAGCTTTCTTT. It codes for CASRRVTGDTEAFF.

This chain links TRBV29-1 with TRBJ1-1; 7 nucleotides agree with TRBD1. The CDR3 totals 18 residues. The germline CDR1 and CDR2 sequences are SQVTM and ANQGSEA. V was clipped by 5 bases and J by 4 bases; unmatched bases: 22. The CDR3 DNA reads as TGCAGCGTTCCCGCCCGAACCACAGGGGCTGGGCTGGGCACTGAAGCTTTCTTT. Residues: CSVPARTTGAGLGTEAFF. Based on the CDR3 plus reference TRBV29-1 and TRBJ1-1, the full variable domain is SAVISQKPSRDICQRGTSLTIQCQVDSQVTMMFWYRQQPGQSLTLIATANQGSEATYESGFVIDKFPISRPNLTFSTLTVSNMSPEDSSIYLCSVPARTTGAGLGTEAFFGQGTRLTVV.

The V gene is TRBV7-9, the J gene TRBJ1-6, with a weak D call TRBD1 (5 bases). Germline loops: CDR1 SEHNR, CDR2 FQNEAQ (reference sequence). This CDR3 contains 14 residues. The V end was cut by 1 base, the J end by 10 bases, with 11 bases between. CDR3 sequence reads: CASSLGVRGSPLHF. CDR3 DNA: TGTGCCAGCAGCTTAGGTGTTAGGGGCTCACCCCTCCACTTT.